This T cell receptor (beta chain) is drawn from a study of cytotoxic CD8 clonotypes in ibrutinib-treated CLL. Clones were read by immunoSEQ multiplex PCR, and TCRdb kept only the in-frame ones, dropping some. Among about 200,000 clones listed, about four fifths were seen once. The germline CDR1 and CDR2 sequences are SGHVS and FQNEAQ. V lost 5 bases and J lost 8, with 13 bases in between. CDR3 length: 13 amino acids. As input for TCR beta libraries, about 1.8 micrograms of genomic DNA came from cryopreserved PBMCs. The TCR comes from a human donor with chronic lymphocytic leukemia. Sample: PBMCs, taken after 12 months of ibrutinib treatment. This sequence joins TRBV7-8 and TRBJ2-1; D possibly uses TRBD1 or TRBD2 (6 bases each). The CDR3 region is CASSPGGGDEQFF. In nucleotides, the CDR3 is TGTGCCAGCAGCCCCGGGGGCGGGGATGAGCAGTTCTTC.